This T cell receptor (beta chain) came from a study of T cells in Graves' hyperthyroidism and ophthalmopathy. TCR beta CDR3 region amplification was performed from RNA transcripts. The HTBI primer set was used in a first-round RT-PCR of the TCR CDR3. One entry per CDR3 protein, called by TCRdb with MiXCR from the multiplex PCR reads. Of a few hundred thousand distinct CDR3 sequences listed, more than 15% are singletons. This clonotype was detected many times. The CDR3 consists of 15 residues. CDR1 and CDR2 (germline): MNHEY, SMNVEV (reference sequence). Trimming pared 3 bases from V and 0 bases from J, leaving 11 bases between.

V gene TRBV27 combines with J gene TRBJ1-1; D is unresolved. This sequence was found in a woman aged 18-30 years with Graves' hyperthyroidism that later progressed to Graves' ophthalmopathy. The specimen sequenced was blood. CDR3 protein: CASSFSPGLNTEAFF. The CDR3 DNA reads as TGTGCCAGCAGTTTTAGTCCGGGTTTGAACACTGAAGCTTTCTTT.